This T cell receptor (beta chain) was observed in a study of T-cell memory formation after mild COVID-19. Study-wide context: Clustering of TCRs was largely donor specific. Study-level results: Contracting clones from day 15 to 85 showed balanced CD4/CD8; later expanders favored CD4+.

The V gene lost 1 base and the J gene lost 3 bases, with 14 bases spanning the gap. The CDR3 covers 15 residues. Germline values: CDR1 DFQATT, CDR2 SNEGSKA (reference sequence). As concerns this clonotype: As yet, its antigen is unknown.

TCRdb independently ran MiXCR on the 5' RACE reads; one entry per CDR3 protein. The sample records approximately 560,000 distinct CDR3 sequences, 15% to 20% being singletons. The clonotype comes from an adult woman who had mild COVID-19 (a few samples of this study predate the infection). Cell type and time point are not known. The sample comprised PBMCs or a T cell subset sorted from them (not recorded which). This chain uses TRBV20-1 with TRBJ2-3; tentative D call: TRBD1 (5 bases). The CDR3 nucleotides are TGCAGTGCTAGAGTGACATGGGGCTGGACAGATACGCAGTATTTT. Amino acids: CSARVTWGWTDTQYF.